The following is a T cell receptor (beta chain) sequence with its context. This sample is part of a study of shared clonotypes between healthy human individuals. Method: immunoSEQ multiplex PCR; TCRdb's copy keeps in-frame clones and lacks some. The sample contains fewer than 2.5 million clones, over 85% of which appear only once. The CDR3 length is 14 residues. The V gene end was trimmed by 7 bases and the J gene end by 2 bases; junction bases not matched to a gene: 7. Germline V gives CDR1 MNHNS, CDR2 SASEGT. The source is a man between 18 and 29 years old in good health. Some clones in this sample may be carry-over from other donors' samples. The specimen sequenced was naive CD4+ T cells from PBMCs. Subset in this sample: CD45RA+ positively selected. The rearrangement links TRBV6-1 to TRBJ2-7, with 8 bases identical to TRBD1. The CDR3 region is CASIHGQGAYEQYF. CDR3 coding DNA: TGTGCCAGCATCCATGGACAGGGCGCCTACGAGCAGTACTTC.